The sequence of this T cell receptor beta chain was determined in a study of response to subunit inactivated influenza vaccine. The V gene end was trimmed by 3 bases and the J gene end by 4 bases; junction bases not matched to a gene: 4. CDR3 length equals 16 residues. From germline, CDR1 is MNHEY and CDR2 SMNVEV (reference sequence). Study observations and caveats: Only a handful of new T cells, the authors suggested, are recruited with each seasonal influenza vaccination.

Concerning this clonotype itself: The target antigen is unknown.

Using its own MiXCR run on the RT-PCR reads, TCRdb lists one record per CDR3 protein. Counted here are 860,000 or so distinct CDR3 sequences, roughly 20% occurring once; the ten biggest clones make up 10%. This chain links TRBV27 with TRBJ2-3, with 13 bases matching TRBD2. The input for sequencing was PBMCs from blood, taken about 5 days after vaccination. The sequence came from a man between 45 and 60 years old who received an inactivated influenza vaccine. CDR3 sequence: CASSFGLAGVPDTQYF. The CDR3 coding sequence is TGTGCCAGCAGTTTCGGACTAGCGGGAGTCCCAGATACGCAGTATTTT.